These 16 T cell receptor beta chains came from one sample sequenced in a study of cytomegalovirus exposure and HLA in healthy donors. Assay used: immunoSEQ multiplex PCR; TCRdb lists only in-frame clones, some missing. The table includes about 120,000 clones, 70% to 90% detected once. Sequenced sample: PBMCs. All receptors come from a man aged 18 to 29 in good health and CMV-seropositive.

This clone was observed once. CDR3 coding DNA: TGTGCCAGCAGCCGCGGGGGAGCCCCAGAGACCCAGTACTTC. As protein: CASSRGGAPETQYF. The chain links TRBV28 to TRBJ2-5; 7 bases map to TRBD2. In germline, CDR1 is MDHEN, CDR2 SYDVKM. CDR3 length: 14 residues. Unmatched junction bases numbered 8, after V lost 6 bases and J lost 4 bases. The full variable domain, rest sourced from reference TRBV28 and TRBJ2-5, is DVKVTQSSRYLVKRTGEKVFLECVQDMDHENMFWYRQDPGLGLRLIYFSYDVKMKEKGDIPEGYSVSREKKERFSLILESASTNQTSMYLCASSRGGAPETQYFGPGTRLLVL.

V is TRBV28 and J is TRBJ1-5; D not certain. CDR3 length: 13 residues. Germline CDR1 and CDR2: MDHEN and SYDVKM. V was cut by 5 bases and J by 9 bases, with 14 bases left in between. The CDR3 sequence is CASSRFMEGPQHF. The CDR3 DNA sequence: TGTGCCAGCAGTCGCTTCATGGAGGGGCCCCAGCATTTT.

In nucleotides, the CDR3 is TGTGCCAGCATCTTGGACAGTAATTCACCCCTCCACTTT. This encodes CASILDSNSPLHF. V is TRBV2 and J is TRBJ1-6; D possibly corresponds to TRBD1 (6 bases). Germline assignment: CDR1 SNHLY and CDR2 FYNNEI. Trimming took 7 bases from V and 6 from J, leaving 10 bases between them. The CDR3 has 13 amino acids. The full variable domain, rest sourced from reference TRBV2 and TRBJ1-6, is EPEVTQTPSHQVTQMGQEVILRCVPISNHLYFYWYRQILGQKVEFLVSFYNNEISEKSEIFDDQFSVERPDGSNFTLKIRSTKLEDSAMYFCASILDSNSPLHFGNGTRLTVT.

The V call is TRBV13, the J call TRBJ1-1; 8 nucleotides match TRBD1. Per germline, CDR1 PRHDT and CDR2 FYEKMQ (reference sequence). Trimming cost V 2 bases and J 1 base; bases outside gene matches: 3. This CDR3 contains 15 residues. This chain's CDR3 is CASSLPGTGNTEAFF. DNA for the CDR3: TGTGCCAGCAGCTTACCCGGGACAGGGAACACTGAAGCTTTCTTT.

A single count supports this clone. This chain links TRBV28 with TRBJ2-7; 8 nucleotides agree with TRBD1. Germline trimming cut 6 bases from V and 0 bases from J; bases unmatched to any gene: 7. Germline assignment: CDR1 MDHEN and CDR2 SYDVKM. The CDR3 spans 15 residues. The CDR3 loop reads CASSPRGTGSYEQYF. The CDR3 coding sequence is TGTGCCAGCAGCCCCCGTGGGACAGGCTCCTACGAGCAGTACTTC.

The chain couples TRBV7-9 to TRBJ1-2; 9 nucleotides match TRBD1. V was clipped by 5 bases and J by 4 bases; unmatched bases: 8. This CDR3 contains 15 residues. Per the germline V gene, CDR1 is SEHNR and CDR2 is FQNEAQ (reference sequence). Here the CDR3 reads CASSETGGPSYGYTF. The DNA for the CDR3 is TGTGCCAGCAGCGAAACAGGGGGCCCTAGCTATGGCTACACCTTC.

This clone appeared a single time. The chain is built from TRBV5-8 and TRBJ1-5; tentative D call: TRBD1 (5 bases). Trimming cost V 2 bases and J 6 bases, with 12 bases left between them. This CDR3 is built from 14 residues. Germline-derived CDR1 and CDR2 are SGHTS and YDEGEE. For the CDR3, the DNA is TGTGCCAGCAGCTTCCCCACGACAGTTCAGCCCCAGCATTTT. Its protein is CASSFPTTVQPQHF.

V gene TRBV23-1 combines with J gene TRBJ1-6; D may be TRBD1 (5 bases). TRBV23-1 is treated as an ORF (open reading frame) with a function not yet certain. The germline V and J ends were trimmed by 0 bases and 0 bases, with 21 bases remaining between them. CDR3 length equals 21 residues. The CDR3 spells CASSQSEGLNGGSSYNSPLHF. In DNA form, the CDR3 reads TGCGCCAGCAGTCAATCGGAGGGGCTTAACGGAGGAAGCTCCTATAATTCACCCCTCCACTTT.

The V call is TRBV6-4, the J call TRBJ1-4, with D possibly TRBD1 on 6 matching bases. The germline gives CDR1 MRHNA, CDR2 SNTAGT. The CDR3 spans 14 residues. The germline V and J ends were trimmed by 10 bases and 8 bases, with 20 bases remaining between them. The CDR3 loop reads CAINCGDKKEKLFF. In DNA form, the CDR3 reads TGTGCCATCAACTGTGGGGACAAGAAGGAAAAACTGTTTTTT.

CDR3 in amino acids: CASSLGPRRGVSGANVLTF. The CDR3 DNA sequence: TGTGCCAGCAGCTTAGGCCCCCGTCGGGGGGTCTCTGGGGCCAACGTCCTGACTTTC. V is TRBV7-6 and J is TRBJ2-6, with 7 bases matching TRBD2. Germline CDR1 is SGHVS and CDR2 is FNYEAQ. V dropped 1 base and J dropped 0; count of bases not matched to a gene: 9. The CDR3 totals 19 residues.

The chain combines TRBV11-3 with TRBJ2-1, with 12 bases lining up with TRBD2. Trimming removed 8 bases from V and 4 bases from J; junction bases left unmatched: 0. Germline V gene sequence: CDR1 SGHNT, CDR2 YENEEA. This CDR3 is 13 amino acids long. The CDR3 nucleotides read TGTGCCAGCGGGACTAGCGGGTACAATGAGCAGTTCTTC. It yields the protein CASGTSGYNEQFF.

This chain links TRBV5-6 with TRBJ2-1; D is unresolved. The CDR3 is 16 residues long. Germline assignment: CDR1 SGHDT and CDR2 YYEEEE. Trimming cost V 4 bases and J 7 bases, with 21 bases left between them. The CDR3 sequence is CASSARQGKVRNEQFF. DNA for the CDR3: TGTGCCAGCAGCGCGAGACAAGGTAAAGTCAGGAATGAGCAGTTCTTC.

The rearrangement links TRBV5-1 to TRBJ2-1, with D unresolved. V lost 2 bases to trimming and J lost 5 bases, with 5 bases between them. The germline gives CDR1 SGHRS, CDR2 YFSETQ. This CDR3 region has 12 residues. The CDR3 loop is CASSLFNNEQFF. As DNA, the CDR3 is TGCGCCAGCAGCTTATTTAACAATGAGCAGTTCTTC. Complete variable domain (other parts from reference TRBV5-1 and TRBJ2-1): KAGVTQTPRYLIKTRGQQVTLSCSPISGHRSVSWYQQTPGQGLQFLFEYFSETQRNKGNFPGRFSGRQFSNSRSEMNVSTLELGDSALYLCASSLFNNEQFFGPGTRLTVL.

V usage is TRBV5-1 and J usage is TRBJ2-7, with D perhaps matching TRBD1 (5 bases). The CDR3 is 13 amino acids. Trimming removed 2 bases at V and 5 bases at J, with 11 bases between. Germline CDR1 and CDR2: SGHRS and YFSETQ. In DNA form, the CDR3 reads TGCGCCAGCAGCTTTGGACATATCAACGAGCAGTACTTC. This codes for CASSFGHINEQYF.

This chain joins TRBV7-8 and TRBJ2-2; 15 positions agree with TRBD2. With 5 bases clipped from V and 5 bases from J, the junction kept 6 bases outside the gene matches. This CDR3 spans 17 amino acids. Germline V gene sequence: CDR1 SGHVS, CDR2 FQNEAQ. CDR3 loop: CASSTGLAGGRTGELFF. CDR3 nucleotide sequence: TGTGCCAGCAGCACGGGACTAGCGGGGGGAAGGACCGGGGAGCTGTTTTTT.

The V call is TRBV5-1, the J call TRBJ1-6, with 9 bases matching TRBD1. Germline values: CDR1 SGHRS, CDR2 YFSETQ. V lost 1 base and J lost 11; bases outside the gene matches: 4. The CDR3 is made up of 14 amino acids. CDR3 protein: CASSLWDRDAPLHF. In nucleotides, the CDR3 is TGCGCCAGCAGCTTGTGGGACAGGGACGCACCCCTCCACTTT.